This TCR beta chain appears in the sequencing data of a study of beta chain features in type 1 diabetes (dated by TCRdb to the late 2010s). Regarding the study in general: Patients and healthy donors did not differ in mean age, gender distribution, total cell number or subset yield. A total of roughly 100 million sorted cells were examined across all samples, and a strong correlation was observed between cell number per subset and RNA yield. The study compared TCRB repertoires of sorted circulating CD4+ T cell subsets between recently diagnosed type 1 diabetes patients and matched healthy donors. Naive and central memory subsets were obtained from all 30 or so donors, but regulatory and stem cell-like memory subsets were isolated from only 8 patients and about eight healthy donors. The investigation overall reported the following: Sequencing cDNA rather than genomic DNA could over-represent highly expressing activated cells, although activation and CD3 levels did not differ between groups. Fewer insertions and more nucleotide deletions at VDJ recombination sites were observed in patients with type 1 diabetes, implying thymic rearrangement abnormalities. PCR may preferentially amplify shorter templates, but because patient and control samples were amplified and corrected together, any resulting skew would affect both groups equally. In all four CD4+ subsets, TCRB CDR3 length was moderately but significantly shorter in type 1 diabetes patients. HLA sub-analyses involved small numbers of individuals, so any influence of HLA type on TCRB rearrangement remained unresolved. Naive, central memory and regulatory TCRB repertoires appeared to be more similar among patients than among healthy donors.

The entire isolated RNA was reverse transcribed using the High Capacity cDNA Reverse Transcription Kit, and thus expressed TCRB transcripts were sequenced. Naive, central memory and regulatory T cell samples underwent deep immunoSEQ sequencing, averaging about 3.57 million total reads per sample. Sorted cells were lysed in RLT buffer, and RNA was extracted using DNase-treated RNeasy Micro or Mini kits according to cell number. To prevent cross-contamination, every cell subset was processed on its own, while patient and healthy donor samples were processed together. The immunoSEQ multiplex PCR was used to amplify TCRB sequences from cDNA, yielding 87-bp fragments that span the CDR3 region. Sequencing of the amplicons was done on the Illumina HiSeq platform. The authors' analysis ran thus. Synthetic template baselines were used to correct PCR bias computationally, reads within Hamming distance 2 were collapsed together, and singletons that could not be merged were discarded. Reads were aligned against IMGT so that V, D and J genes, CDR3 length and insertions or deletions at six rearrangement sites could be assigned. Within each subset, clonotype counts were normalized to sorted cell number, after which true diversity and Gini coefficients were computed with the tcR R package. Repertoire sharing was quantified using the overlap coefficient calculated on TCRB nucleotide sequences. In TCRdb, the immuneACCESS table is reduced to in-frame sequences with V and J assigned. These tables do not hold every clone; where another copy was compared, an unresolved V gene accounts for under half, and the others remain unexplained. The V and J calls and clone size were taken over from that table, and D and trimming were inferred from the DNA. For this sample the table gives 95,000 to 150,000 clones, of which roughly 15% were detected only once. Over 2% of the sample lies in the top ten.

A single peripheral blood draw of about 116 mL on average was collected from each donor into heparinised tubes. Using a panel that included CD45RO, CCR7, CD25, CD127, CD95 and CD27, naive, central memory, regulatory and stem cell-like memory CD4+ T cells were sorted on a BD FACSAria II. All sorted populations exceeded 95% purity. PBMCs were isolated immediately by Lymphoprep density gradient centrifugation and stained directly without culture. So that batch effects would be minimized, each experiment stained and sorted samples in pairs, pairing one healthy donor with one patient. This clone appeared a few times. It has no known antigen specificity. Base qualities are not at hand, and no much larger clone is one base apart. Looking up the germline V gene yields CDR1 MDHEN and CDR2 SYDVKM. The CDR3 numbers 11 residues from cysteine through phenylalanine. Just the 33-base CDR3 DNA is kept, in frame starting at base 1. Deletion took 5 bases off V and 7 bases off J, with a span of 6 bases between the germline ends.

Input material: central memory CD4+ T cells from blood. Recombination connected TRBV28 to TRBJ1-5; no D gene is confidently identified. The clonotype comes from a man between 25 and 39 years old with type 1 diabetes. The DNA sequence is as follows: TGTGCCAGCAGTCAGCAACAGCCCCAGCATTTT. Translated, it reads CASSQQQPQHF.